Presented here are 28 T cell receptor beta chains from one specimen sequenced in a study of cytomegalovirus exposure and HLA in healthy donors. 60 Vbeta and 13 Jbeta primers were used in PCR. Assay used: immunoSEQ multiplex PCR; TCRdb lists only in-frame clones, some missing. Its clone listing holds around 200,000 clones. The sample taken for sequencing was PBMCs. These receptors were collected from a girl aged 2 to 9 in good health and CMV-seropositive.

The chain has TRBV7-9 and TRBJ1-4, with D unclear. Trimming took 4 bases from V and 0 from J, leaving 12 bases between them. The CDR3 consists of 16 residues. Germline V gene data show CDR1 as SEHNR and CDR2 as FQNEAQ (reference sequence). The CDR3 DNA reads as TGTGCCAGCAGCTCAGGTTCCCTCGCAACTAATGAAAAACTGTTTTTT. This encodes CASSSGSLATNEKLFF.

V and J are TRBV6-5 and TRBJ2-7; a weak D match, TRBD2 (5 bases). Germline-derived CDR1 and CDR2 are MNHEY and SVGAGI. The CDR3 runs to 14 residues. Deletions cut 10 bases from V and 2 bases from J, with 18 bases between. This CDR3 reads CATSAEAEAYEQYF. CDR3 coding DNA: TGTGCCACCTCCGCGGAGGCTGAGGCCTACGAGCAGTACTTC.

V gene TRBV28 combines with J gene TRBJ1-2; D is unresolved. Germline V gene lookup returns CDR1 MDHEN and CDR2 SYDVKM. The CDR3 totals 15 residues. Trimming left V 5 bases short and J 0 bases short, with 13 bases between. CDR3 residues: CASSPLAVANYGYTF. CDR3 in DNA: TGTGCCAGCAGTCCCCTAGCGGTTGCTAACTATGGCTACACCTTC.

The CDR3 loop is CASSMEIPVYEQYF. The DNA for the CDR3 is TGTGCCAGTAGTATGGAGATCCCAGTCTACGAGCAGTACTTC. The chain carries TRBV19 and TRBJ2-7; D is unclear. Germline CDR1 and CDR2: LNHDA and SQIVND (reference sequence). This CDR3 contains 14 residues. With 3 bases removed from V and 3 bases from J, the gap between germline ends came to 12 bases.

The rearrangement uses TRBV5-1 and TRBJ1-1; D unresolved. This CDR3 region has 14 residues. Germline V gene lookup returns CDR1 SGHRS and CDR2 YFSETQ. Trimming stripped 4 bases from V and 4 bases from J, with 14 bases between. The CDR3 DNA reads TGCGCCAGCAGCCTCCTTCATGGCGGCACTGAAGCTTTCTTT. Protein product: CASSLLHGGTEAFF.

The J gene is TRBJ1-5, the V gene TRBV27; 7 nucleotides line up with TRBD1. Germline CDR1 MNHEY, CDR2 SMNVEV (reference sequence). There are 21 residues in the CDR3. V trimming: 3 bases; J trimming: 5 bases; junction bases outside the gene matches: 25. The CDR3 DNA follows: TGTGCCAGCAGTTTCCCCCTTGGGACAGACCAGAAAAAATCTGAGGATCAGCCCCAGCATTTT. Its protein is CASSFPLGTDQKKSEDQPQHF.

CDR3 DNA: TGTGCCAGCAGCCCCCCTTTGTCTGAAGCTTTCTTT. It codes for CASSPPLSEAFF. The rearrangement joins TRBV11-1 to TRBJ1-1; D ambiguous. The ends were cut back, 5 bases at V and 6 bases at J, with 10 bases in the middle. The CDR3 totals 12 residues. CDR1 SGHAT and CDR2 FQDESV come from the germline V gene (reference sequence).

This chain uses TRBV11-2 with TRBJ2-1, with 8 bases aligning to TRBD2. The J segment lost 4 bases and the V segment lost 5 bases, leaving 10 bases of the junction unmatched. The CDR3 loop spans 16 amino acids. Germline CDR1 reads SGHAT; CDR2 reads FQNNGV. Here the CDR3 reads CASSSLRGRQYNEQFF. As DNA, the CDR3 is TGTGCCAGCAGCAGTTTACGCGGGAGGCAATACAATGAGCAGTTCTTC.

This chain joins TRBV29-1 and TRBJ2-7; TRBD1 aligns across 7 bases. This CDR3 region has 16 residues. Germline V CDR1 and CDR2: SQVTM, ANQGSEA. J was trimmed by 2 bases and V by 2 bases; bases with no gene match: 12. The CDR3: CSVENSQTGNPYEQYF. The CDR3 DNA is TGCAGCGTTGAAAACAGTCAGACAGGGAATCCCTACGAGCAGTACTTC.

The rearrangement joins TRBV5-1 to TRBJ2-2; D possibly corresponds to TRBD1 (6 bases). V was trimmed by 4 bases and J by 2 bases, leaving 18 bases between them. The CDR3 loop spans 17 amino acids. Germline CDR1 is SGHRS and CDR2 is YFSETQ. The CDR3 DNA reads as TGCGCCAGCAGCCCGCCCCCGAGGACAGTAAACACCGGGGAGCTGTTTTTT. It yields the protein CASSPPPRTVNTGELFF.

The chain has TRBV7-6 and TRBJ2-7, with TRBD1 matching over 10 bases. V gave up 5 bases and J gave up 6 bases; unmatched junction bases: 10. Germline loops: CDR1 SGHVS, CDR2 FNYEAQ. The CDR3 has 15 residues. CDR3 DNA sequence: TGTGCCAGCAGCCCGTCCCGGGACAGGGGAGGCGAGCAGTACTTC. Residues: CASSPSRDRGGEQYF.

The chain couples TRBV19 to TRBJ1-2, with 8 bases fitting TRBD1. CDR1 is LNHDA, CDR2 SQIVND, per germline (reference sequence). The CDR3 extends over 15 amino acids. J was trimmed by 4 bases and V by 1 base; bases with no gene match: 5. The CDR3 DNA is TGTGCCAGTAGTATAGGACCAGGGGGCGCCTATGGCTACACCTTC. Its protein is CASSIGPGGAYGYTF. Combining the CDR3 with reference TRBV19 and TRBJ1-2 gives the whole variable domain DGGITQSPKYLFRKEGQNVTLSCEQNLNHDAMYWYRQDPGQGLRLIYYSQIVNDFQKGDIAEGYSVSREKKESFPLTVTSAQKNPTAFYLCASSIGPGGAYGYTFGSGTRLTVV.

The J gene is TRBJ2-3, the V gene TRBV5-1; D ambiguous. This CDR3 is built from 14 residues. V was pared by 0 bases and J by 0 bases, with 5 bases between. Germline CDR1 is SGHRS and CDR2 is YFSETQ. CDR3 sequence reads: CASSLVPSTDTQYF. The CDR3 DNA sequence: TGCGCCAGCAGCTTGGTTCCTAGCACAGATACGCAGTATTTT.

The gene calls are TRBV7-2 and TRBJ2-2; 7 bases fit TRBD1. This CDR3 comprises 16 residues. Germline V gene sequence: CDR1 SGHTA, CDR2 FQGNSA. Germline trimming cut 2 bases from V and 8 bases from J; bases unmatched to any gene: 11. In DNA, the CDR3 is TGTGCCAGCAGCTTACTCCGGACAGGACCATCTGGGGAGCTGTTTTTT. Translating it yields CASSLLRTGPSGELFF. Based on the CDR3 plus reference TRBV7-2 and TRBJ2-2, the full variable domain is GAGVSQSPSNKVTEKGKDVELRCDPISGHTALYWYRQSLGQGLEFLIYFQGNSAPDKSGLPSDRFSAERTGGSVSTLTIQRTQQEDSAVYLCASSLLRTGPSGELFFGEGSRLTVL.

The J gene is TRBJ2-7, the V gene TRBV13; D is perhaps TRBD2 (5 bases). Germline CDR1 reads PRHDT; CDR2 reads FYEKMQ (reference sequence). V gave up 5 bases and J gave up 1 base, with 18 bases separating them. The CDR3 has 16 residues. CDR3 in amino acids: CASSATMAGFSYEQYF. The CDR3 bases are TGTGCCAGCAGCGCCACAATGGCGGGCTTTTCCTACGAGCAGTACTTC.

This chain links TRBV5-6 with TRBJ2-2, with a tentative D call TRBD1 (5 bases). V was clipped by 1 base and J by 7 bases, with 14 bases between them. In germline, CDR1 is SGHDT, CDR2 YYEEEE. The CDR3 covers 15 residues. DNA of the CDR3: TGTGCCAGCAGCTTGTGGCAGGGTAGGGTCGGGGAGCTGTTTTTT. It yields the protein CASSLWQGRVGELFF. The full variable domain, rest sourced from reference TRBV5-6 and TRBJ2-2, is DAGVTQSPTHLIKTRGQQVTLRCSPKSGHDTVSWYQQALGQGPQFIFQYYEEEERQRGNFPDRFSGHQFPNYSSELNVNALLLGDSALYLCASSLWQGRVGELFFGEGSRLTVL.

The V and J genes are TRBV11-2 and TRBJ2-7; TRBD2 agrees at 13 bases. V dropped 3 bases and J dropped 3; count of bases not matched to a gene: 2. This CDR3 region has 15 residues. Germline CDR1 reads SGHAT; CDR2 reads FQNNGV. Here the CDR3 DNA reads TGTGCCAGCAGCTTGGGACTAGCGGGACTCTACGAGCAGTACTTC. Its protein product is CASSLGLAGLYEQYF. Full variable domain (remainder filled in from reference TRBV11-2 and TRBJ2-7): EAGVAQSPRYKIIEKRQSVAFWCNPISGHATLYWYQQILGQGPKLLIQFQNNGVVDDSQLPKDRFSAERLKGVDSTLKIQPAKLEDSAVYLCASSLGLAGLYEQYFGPGTRLTVT.

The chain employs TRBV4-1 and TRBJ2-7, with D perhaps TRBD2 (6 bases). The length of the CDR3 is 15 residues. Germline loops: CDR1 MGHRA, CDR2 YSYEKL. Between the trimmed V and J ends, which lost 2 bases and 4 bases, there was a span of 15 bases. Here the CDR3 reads CASSQQGTGGYEQYF. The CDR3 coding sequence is TGCGCCAGCAGCCAACAGGGAACCGGGGGTTACGAGCAGTACTTC.

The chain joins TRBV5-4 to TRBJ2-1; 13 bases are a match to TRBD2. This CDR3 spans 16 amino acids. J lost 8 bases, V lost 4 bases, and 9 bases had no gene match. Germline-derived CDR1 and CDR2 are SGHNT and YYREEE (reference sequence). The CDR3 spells CASSLKGTSGIDEQFF. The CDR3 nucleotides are TGTGCCAGCAGCCTAAAAGGGACTAGCGGGATCGATGAGCAGTTCTTC.

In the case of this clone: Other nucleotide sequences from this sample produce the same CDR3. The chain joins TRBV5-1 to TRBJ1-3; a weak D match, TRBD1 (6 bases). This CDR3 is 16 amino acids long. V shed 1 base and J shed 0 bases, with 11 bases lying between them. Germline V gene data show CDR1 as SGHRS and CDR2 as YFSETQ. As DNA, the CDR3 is TGCGCCAGCAGCTTGACAGGGAGTTACTCTGGAAACACCATATATTTT. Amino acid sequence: CASSLTGSYSGNTIYF. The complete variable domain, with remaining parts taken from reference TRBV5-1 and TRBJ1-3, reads KAGVTQTPRYLIKTRGQQVTLSCSPISGHRSVSWYQQTPGQGLQFLFEYFSETQRNKGNFPGRFSGRQFSNSRSEMNVSTLELGDSALYLCASSLTGSYSGNTIYFGEGSWLTVV.

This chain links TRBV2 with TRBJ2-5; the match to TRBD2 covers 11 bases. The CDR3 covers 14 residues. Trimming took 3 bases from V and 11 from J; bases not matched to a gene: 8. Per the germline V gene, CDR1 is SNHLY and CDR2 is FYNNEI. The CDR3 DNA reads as TGTGCCAGCAGTGAGGGGCTAGCGGGAGGAAAGCAGTACTTC. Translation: CASSEGLAGGKQYF.

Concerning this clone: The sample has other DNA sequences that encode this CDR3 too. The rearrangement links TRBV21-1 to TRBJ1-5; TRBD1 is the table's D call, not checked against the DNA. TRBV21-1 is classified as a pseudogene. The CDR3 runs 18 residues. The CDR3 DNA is TGTGCCAGCAGCACGATCGCGAGACACCAGATTAGCAATCAGCCCCAGCATTTT. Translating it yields CASSTIARHQISNQPQHF.

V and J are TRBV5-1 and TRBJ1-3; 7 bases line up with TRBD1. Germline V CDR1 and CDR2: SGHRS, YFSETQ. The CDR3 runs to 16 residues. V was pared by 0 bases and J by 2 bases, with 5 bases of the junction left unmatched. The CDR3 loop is CASSLAARGTGNTIYF. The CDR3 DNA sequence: TGCGCCAGCAGCTTGGCCGCCAGGGGGACTGGAAACACCATATATTTT.

This CDR3 is CASSELAGRSTQYF. DNA of the CDR3: TGTGCCAGCAGTGAACTAGCGGGAAGATCTACGCAGTATTTT. The chain joins TRBV6-1 to TRBJ2-3; 9 positions agree with TRBD2. Per the germline V gene, CDR1 is MNHNS and CDR2 is SASEGT. The CDR3 is made up of 14 amino acids. Losses at the gene ends were 2 bases for V and 8 bases for J; bases not matched to a gene: 5.

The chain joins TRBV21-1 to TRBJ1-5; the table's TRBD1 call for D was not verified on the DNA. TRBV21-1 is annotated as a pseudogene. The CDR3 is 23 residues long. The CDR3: CASSKGMAHGQGTGTRSNQPQHF. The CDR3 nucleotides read TGTGCCAGCAGCAAAGGAATGGCCCATGGGCAGGGGACAGGGACCCGTAGCAATCAGCCCCAGCATTTT.

CDR3 in DNA: TGCGCCAGCAGCTTGGGAGGGGACTCCTCCTACGAGCAGTACTTC. This codes for CASSLGGDSSYEQYF. The chain combines TRBV5-1 with TRBJ2-7, with TRBD2 as a possible D gene (6 bases). CDR1 and CDR2 (germline): SGHRS, YFSETQ. The ends were cut back, 0 bases at V and 0 bases at J, with 10 bases in the middle. The CDR3 extends over 15 amino acids.

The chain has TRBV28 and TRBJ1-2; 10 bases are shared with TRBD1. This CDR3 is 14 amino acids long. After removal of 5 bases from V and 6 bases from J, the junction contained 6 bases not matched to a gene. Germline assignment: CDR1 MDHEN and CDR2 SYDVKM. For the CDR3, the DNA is TGTGCCAGCAGTCCCGGGACAGGGGATAATGGCTACACCTTC. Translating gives CASSPGTGDNGYTF.

The CDR3 here is CASSSHTRVGAGELFF. CDR3 in DNA: TGTGCCAGCAGTTCCCACACCAGGGTTGGGGCCGGGGAGCTGTTTTTT. The V call is TRBV28, the J call TRBJ2-2, with a tentative D call TRBD1 (5 bases). In germline, CDR1 is MDHEN, CDR2 SYDVKM. Trimming removed 4 bases at V and 6 bases at J, with 18 bases between. The CDR3 runs to 16 residues.